These 17 T cell receptor beta chains came from one sample sequenced in a study of persistence of HIV-infected CD4 T cells. Cells were stimulated with CMV-infected fibroblast lysates at about 9.4 ug/mL. Sorted nonresponding memory CD4+ T cells were CD40L-negative, CD69-negative, CD45RO-high. The immunoSEQ assay was version 4, run in survey mode. The table came from immunoSEQ multiplex PCR; TCRdb's copy has only in-frame clones and leaves some out. The repertoire holds roughly 32,000 clones, with 80% to 90% as singletons. Their antigens remain unidentified. The sample consisted of CD4+ T cells sorted from PBMCs after approximately 20-hour stimulation, taken from a patient who received antiretroviral therapy. The receptors originated from an adult man with HIV who was CMV-seropositive.

V usage is TRBV7-2 and J usage is TRBJ1-1, with a tentative D call TRBD1 (5 bases). In germline, CDR1 is SGHTA, CDR2 FQGNSA. CDR3 size: 14 residues. With 0 bases removed from V and 5 bases from J, the gap between germline ends came to 10 bases. CDR3 nucleotides: TGTGCCAGCAGCTTAGCAAGGGGTGGGACTGAAGCTTTCTTT. Its translation: CASSLARGGTEAFF. The entire variable domain, with the rest obtained from reference TRBV7-2 and TRBJ1-1, is as follows: GAGVSQSPSNKVTEKGKDVELRCDPISGHTALYWYRQSLGQGLEFLIYFQGNSAPDKSGLPSDRFSAERTGGSVSTLTIQRTQQEDSAVYLCASSLARGGTEAFFGQGTRLTVV.

The chain combines TRBV5-8 with TRBJ2-3; D possibly corresponds to TRBD2 (6 bases). CDR3 length: 15 residues. With 6 bases removed from V and 4 bases from J, the gap between germline ends came to 18 bases. Germline V gene sequence: CDR1 SGHTS, CDR2 YDEGEE. CDR3 in amino acids: CASTNQIRGSDTQYF. The CDR3 nucleotides read TGTGCCAGCACCAACCAAATTCGGGGGTCAGATACGCAGTATTTT.

The chain recombines TRBV6-5 with TRBJ1-2; the D gene is possibly TRBD1 (6 bases). The CDR3 is 15 residues long. Deletions cut 2 bases from V and 4 bases from J, with 14 bases between. Germline-derived CDR1 and CDR2 are MNHEY and SVGAGI. The DNA for the CDR3 is TGTGCCAGCAGTTACGTCCAGGGAGGGGGCTATGGCTACACCTTC. As protein: CASSYVQGGGYGYTF.

The V and J genes are TRBV27 and TRBJ1-3; TRBD1 is a possible D gene (6 bases). The ends were cut back, 4 bases at V and 2 bases at J, with 12 bases in the middle. Germline lookup yields CDR1 MNHEY and CDR2 SMNVEV (reference sequence). This CDR3 is built from 15 residues. This CDR3 is CASSWREGAGNTIYF. In nucleotides, the CDR3 is TGTGCCAGCAGTTGGAGAGAGGGGGCTGGAAACACCATATATTTT.

This sequence joins TRBV5-1 and TRBJ1-3; D unresolved. V shed 2 bases and J shed 1 base, with 13 bases lying between them. Per the germline V gene, CDR1 is SGHRS and CDR2 is YFSETQ. The CDR3 is 16 amino acids. CDR3 loop: CASSFNAVSSGNTIYF. CDR3 bases: TGCGCCAGCAGCTTTAACGCAGTTTCTTCTGGAAACACCATATATTTT.

The chain couples TRBV4-3 to TRBJ1-5, with TRBD1 matching over 7 bases. Germline trimming cut 1 base from V and 0 bases from J; bases unmatched to any gene: 15. CDR1 and CDR2 from the germline V gene are LGHNA and YSLEER. The CDR3 is 20 amino acids. The CDR3 region has the DNA TGCGCCAGCAGCCAAGGCTTTAAAGACAGGGCCTTTGATAGCAATCAGCCCCAGCATTTT. This encodes CASSQGFKDRAFDSNQPQHF.

The chain couples TRBV7-6 to TRBJ2-5; 7 bases are shared with TRBD2. Germline CDR1 is SGHVS and CDR2 is FNYEAQ. The CDR3 consists of 13 residues. J gave up 5 bases and V 3 bases, and 3 bases lay outside the gene matches. CDR3 nucleotides: TGTGCCAGCAGCTTGGCGGGGGTGGAGACCCAGTACTTC. This gives the protein CASSLAGVETQYF.

V usage is TRBV28 and J usage is TRBJ1-2; 7 bases fit TRBD1. CDR3 size: 15 residues. CDR1 and CDR2 (germline): MDHEN, SYDVKM. Trimming removed 2 bases from V and 8 bases from J; junction bases left unmatched: 11. CDR3 sequence (DNA): TGTGCCAGCAGTTTAGGGACAGTATCCCCGTCGGGCTACACCTTC. Amino acids: CASSLGTVSPSGYTF.

J is TRBJ2-5 and V is TRBV28, with 8 nucleotides matching TRBD1. Germline CDR1 is MDHEN and CDR2 is SYDVKM. The CDR3 is 19 residues long. J lost 2 bases, V lost 7 bases, and 21 bases had no gene match. The CDR3 DNA reads as TGTGCCAGCACCGGAAGGAAACCGGGACAGGTTGGGGGGCAAGAGACCCAGTACTTC. This sequence encodes CASTGRKPGQVGGQETQYF.

The chain employs TRBV5-5 and TRBJ1-4, with no clear D. Trimming pared 0 bases from V and 3 bases from J, leaving 0 bases between. The CDR3 loop spans 12 amino acids. From germline, CDR1 is SGHKS and CDR2 YYEKEE (reference sequence). For the CDR3, the DNA is TGTGCCAGCAGCTTGGCTAATGAAAAACTGTTTTTT. Amino acids: CASSLANEKLFF.

This clone was counted between two and nine times. The rearrangement uses TRBV2 and TRBJ2-7; the D gene could be TRBD1 or TRBD2 (5 bases each). Germline V gives CDR1 SNHLY, CDR2 FYNNEI. V dropped 8 bases and J dropped 2 bases, with 13 bases sitting between them. CDR3 length equals 13 residues. The CDR3 DNA is TGTGCCAGCGTATGGGACGCAACCTACGAGCAGTACTTC. Protein product: CASVWDATYEQYF.

The chain couples TRBV30 to TRBJ2-3, with 7 positions matching TRBD2. V was clipped by 0 bases and J by 4 bases; unmatched bases: 7. Germline assignment: CDR1 GTSNPN and CDR2 SVGIG (reference sequence). The CDR3 loop spans 15 amino acids. This chain's CDR3 is CAWSVKSGEADTQYF. The CDR3 nucleotides are TGTGCCTGGAGTGTAAAGAGCGGGGAGGCAGATACGCAGTATTTT.

CDR3 sequence reads: CASSEPNEQFF. CDR3 DNA: TGTGCCAGCAGTGAACCAAATGAGCAGTTCTTC. The chain is built from TRBV6-1 and TRBJ2-1; D gene unclear. V lost 2 bases and J lost 7, with 3 bases in between. This CDR3 is 11 amino acids long. CDR1 is MNHNS, CDR2 SASEGT, per germline.

The chain couples TRBV28 to TRBJ2-7, with D possibly being TRBD2 (5 bases). Trimming cost V 6 bases and J 0 bases, with 12 bases left between them. In germline, CDR1 is MDHEN, CDR2 SYDVKM. The CDR3 is 14 amino acids. DNA for the CDR3: TGTGCCAGCAGAGGGCTCCGGGGCTCCTACGAGCAGTACTTC. It is translated as CASRGLRGSYEQYF.

The chain is built from TRBV7-2 and TRBJ2-1; 9 bases line up with TRBD1. V shed 0 bases, J shed 6 bases, and the junction held 9 bases outside the gene matches. The CDR3 loop spans 17 amino acids. The germline V gene encodes CDR1 SGHTA and CDR2 FQGNSA. In DNA, the CDR3 is TGTGCCAGCAGCTTAGCCTGGGACAGGGTAGCCAGCAATGAGCAGTTCTTC. This translates into CASSLAWDRVASNEQFF.

V usage is TRBV28 and J usage is TRBJ2-7, with D possibly TRBD1 on 6 matching bases. Germline CDR1 MDHEN, CDR2 SYDVKM. V lost 5 bases, J lost 5 bases, and 19 bases lay in between. The CDR3 sequence is 15 residues long. The CDR3 DNA follows: TGTGCCAGCAGTCCCACCGGCTACAGGGTTCACGAGCAGTACTTC. This sequence encodes CASSPTGYRVHEQYF.

The chain links TRBV28 to TRBJ1-4, with D unclear. The CDR3 extends over 14 amino acids. Trimming cost V 6 bases and J 4 bases, with 12 bases left between them. In germline, CDR1 is MDHEN, CDR2 SYDVKM. In DNA form, the CDR3 reads TGTGCCAGCAGCTCCCCGACGGTTAATGAAAAACTGTTTTTT. Amino acid sequence: CASSSPTVNEKLFF.